Sequencing of this T cell receptor (beta chain) was carried out in a study of shared clonotypes between healthy human individuals (TCRdb year 2020). The study in broad terms: Three men and two women, aged 18 to 49 years, made up the cohort. For each donor, CD4 naive and CD4 memory were each run on three plates, CD8 naive on two plates, and CD8 memory on one plate. Between about 0.8 and 9 billion PBMCs per donor were obtained by leukapheresis. The study deeply sequenced blood TCR repertoires of five healthy adults to estimate repertoire size and the extent of clonotype sharing between individuals. Different laboratories and diverse techniques were used to prepare libraries and sequence TCR repertoires, to increase sequencing depth and limit assay-specific biases. Study-wide conclusions, independent of this receptor: When several donors were compared, the shared fraction of clonotypes was approximately 5% for naive CD4, about 4% for naive CD8, more than 2% for memory CD4, and approximately 0.4% for memory CD8. Based on pairwise subsampling, the degree of clonotype sharing among donors was expected to be affected by sequencing depth. Sampling was restricted to blood, and TCR repertoires in tissue are likely to differ from TCR repertoires in blood. Naive subsets generally had larger estimated clonotype richness than memory subsets. Incomplete sequencing was indicated by rarefaction of sorted-subset datasets, despite the large sequencing depth. Compared with non-shared clonotypes, the clonotypes found in all four sorted-subset donors had higher generation probabilities. The small number of donors limited the genetic and exposure-history diversity represented.

CDR1 and CDR2, per the germline V gene (reference sequence), are GTSNPN and SVGIG. Its CDR3 holds 14 amino acids, cysteine through phenylalanine. Only the CDR3 region is kept as DNA, spanning 42 bases read in frame from base 1. Unmatched junction bases come to 13, with V trimmed by 5 bases and J by 6 bases. CD8 naive samples were obtained by positive selection for CCR7 among CD45RO-negative cells, yielding a CD45RA+CCR7+ population from which TemRA cells were excluded. Healthy HIV-negative adults with no recently reported acute infections or vaccinations were included as donors. Every donor was a Caucasian adult residing in Nashville, Tennessee, USA. Blood was collected by leukapheresis, and PBMCs were isolated by Ficoll-Histopaque density gradient centrifugation and then cryopreserved in liquid nitrogen vapor phase. Analytical flow cytometry was used to check the purity and quantity of each magnetically sorted T cell population. From each sorted fraction, genomic DNA was isolated and quantified by UV absorbance on a Nanodrop 2000c.

Using the deep immunoSEQ assay, TCR CDR3 regions were amplified from genomic DNA by multiplex PCR. Extracted genomic DNA from each cell subset was spread evenly across all wells of several immunoSEQ 96-well plates, with each plate serving as a replicate. For sorted subsets, 200 to 250 ng of genomic DNA, equivalent to around 31,000 T cell genomes, went into each replicate PCR. Purified libraries were quantified with a Qubit 3.0 fluorometer, sized on a Bioanalyzer 2100, and re-quantified with the KAPA Library Quantification kit. Each immunoSEQ 96-well plate was sequenced on its own single-read 150-cycle Illumina NextSeq 550 flow cell. As for the authors' bioinformatics: The immunoSEQ output contained only junctional sequences without quality scores, so filtering could not match that applied to full-length reads. Sequences were annotated with PyIR, a Python wrapper for IgBLAST v1.9, using IMGT germline references to assign V/J genes and CDR3. Any read was removed if the V/J assignment was weak (E-value above 1e-6), the CDR3 was missing, or the read contained stop codons, out-of-frame junctions, or ambiguous translated residues. A V3J clonotype was defined by an identical inferred V gene, J gene, and CDR3 amino acid sequence. Percentage overlap between repertoires was calculated by dividing the number of shared unique clonotypes by the size of the smaller repertoire. RTK rarefaction, the Chao1 estimator, and Recon v2.1 estimates of unobserved clonotypes were used to assess repertoire richness. Generation probabilities were computed with OLGA for all TCRbeta clonotypes obtained by the gDNA method from four donors. TCRdb's version of the immuneACCESS table is confined to in-frame rearrangements and falls short of the full clone set. An unresolved V gene accounts for under half of the shortfall where checked; the remainder is of unknown origin. That table furnishes V, J and clone size, whereas the DNA furnished D and trimming. A total of more than 2 million clones appear in this sample, approximately 95% of them only once. The ten most abundant clones make up about 1.1% of the sample.

A note on this clone: Its antigen is not yet known. The input lacks base qualities; no much larger clone sits a single base away.

The rearranged chain carries TRBV30 and TRBJ2-7, with TRBD1 matching 7 junction bases. The sequence came from a man aged 18 to 30 in good health. Sample: naive CD8+ T cells sorted from blood. The cell subset or site tag for this specimen amounts to: CD45RA+CCR7+. The DNA sequence reads TGTGCCTGGGGTGGGACAGCGAATTCCATCGAGCAGTACTTC. Its product reads: CAWGGTANSIEQYF.